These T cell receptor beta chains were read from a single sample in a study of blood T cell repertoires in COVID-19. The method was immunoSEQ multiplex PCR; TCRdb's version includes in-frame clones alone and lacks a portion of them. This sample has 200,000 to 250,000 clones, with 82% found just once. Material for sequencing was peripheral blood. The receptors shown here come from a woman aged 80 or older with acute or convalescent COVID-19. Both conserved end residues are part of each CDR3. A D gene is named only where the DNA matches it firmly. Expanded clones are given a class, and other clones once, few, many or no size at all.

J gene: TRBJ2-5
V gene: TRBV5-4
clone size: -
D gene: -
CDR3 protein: CASSWVGAEETQYF
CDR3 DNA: TGTGCCAGCAGCTGGGTAGGGGCGGAGGAGACCCAGTACTTC

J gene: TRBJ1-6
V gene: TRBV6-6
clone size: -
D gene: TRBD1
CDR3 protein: CASSYPAGTGDSPLHF
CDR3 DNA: TGTGCCAGCAGTTACCCGGCTGGGACAGGGGATTCACCCCTCCACTTT

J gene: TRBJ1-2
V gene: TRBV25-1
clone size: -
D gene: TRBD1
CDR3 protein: CASRGTATFFGDGYTF
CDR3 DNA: TGTGCCAGCCGGGGGACAGCCACATTTTTCGGCGATGGCTACACCTTC

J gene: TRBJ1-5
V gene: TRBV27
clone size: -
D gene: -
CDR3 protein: CASSLYPNLIDSNQPQHF
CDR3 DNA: TGTGCCAGCAGTTTATACCCGAACCTTATAGATAGCAATCAGCCCCAGCATTTT

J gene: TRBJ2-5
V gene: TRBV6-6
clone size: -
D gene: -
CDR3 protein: CASMTGGRAETQYF
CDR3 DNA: TGTGCCAGCATGACGGGGGGCCGAGCGGAGACCCAGTACTTC

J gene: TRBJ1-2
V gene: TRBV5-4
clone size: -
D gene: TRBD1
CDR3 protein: CASSLGTGGPYGYTF
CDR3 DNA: TGTGCCAGCAGCCTCGGGACAGGGGGCCCCTATGGCTACACCTTC

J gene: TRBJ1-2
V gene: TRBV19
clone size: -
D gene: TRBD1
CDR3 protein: CASSTGTGAVSNYGYTF
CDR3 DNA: TGTGCCAGTAGTACCGGGACAGGGGCCGTCTCTAACTATGGCTACACCTTC

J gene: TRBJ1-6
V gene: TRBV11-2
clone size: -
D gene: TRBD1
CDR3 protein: CASSLTGQFNSPLHF
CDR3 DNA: TGTGCCAGCAGCTTGACGGGACAGTTTAATTCACCCCTCCACTTT

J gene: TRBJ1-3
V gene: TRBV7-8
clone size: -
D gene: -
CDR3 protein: CASSLRDSGNTIYF
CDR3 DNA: TGTGCCAGCAGCTTACGGGACTCTGGAAACACCATATATTTT

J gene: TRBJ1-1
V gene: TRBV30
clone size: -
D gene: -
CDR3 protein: CAWSPTGGLSEAFF
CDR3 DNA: TGTGCCTGGAGTCCGACGGGGGGGTTATCCGAAGCTTTCTTT

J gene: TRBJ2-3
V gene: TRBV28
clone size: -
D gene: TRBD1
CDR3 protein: CASSPPDRFTDTQYF
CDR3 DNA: TGTGCCAGCAGTCCACCGGACAGGTTCACAGATACGCAGTATTTT

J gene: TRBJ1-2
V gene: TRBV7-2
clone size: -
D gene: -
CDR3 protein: CASSLALEYGYTF
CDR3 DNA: TGTGCCAGCAGCTTAGCGCTTGAGTATGGCTACACCTTC

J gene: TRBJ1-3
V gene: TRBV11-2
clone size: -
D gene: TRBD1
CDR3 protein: CASSLLGTVGNTIYF
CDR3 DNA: TGTGCCAGCAGCTTATTGGGGACAGTTGGAAACACCATATATTTT

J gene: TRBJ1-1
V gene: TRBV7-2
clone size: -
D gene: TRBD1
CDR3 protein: CASSANRGNTEAFF
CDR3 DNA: TGTGCCAGCAGCGCAAACAGGGGTAACACTGAAGCTTTCTTT

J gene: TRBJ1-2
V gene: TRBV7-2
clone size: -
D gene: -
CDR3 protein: CASSFQTGGGGYTF
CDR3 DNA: TGTGCCAGCAGCTTTCAGACGGGAGGAGGGGGCTACACCTTC

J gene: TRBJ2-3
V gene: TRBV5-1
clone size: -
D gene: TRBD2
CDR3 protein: CASSPEVAGGADTQYF
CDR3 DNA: TGCGCCAGCAGCCCGGAGGTAGCGGGGGGGGCAGATACGCAGTATTTT

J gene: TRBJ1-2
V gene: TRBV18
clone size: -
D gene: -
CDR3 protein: CASSPTGGGYGYTF
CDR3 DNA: TGTGCCAGCTCACCTACGGGGGGCGGCTATGGCTACACCTTC

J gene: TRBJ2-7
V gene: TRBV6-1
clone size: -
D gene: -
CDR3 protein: CASSDARAYEQYF
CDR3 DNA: TGTGCCAGCAGTGACGCACGGGCCTACGAGCAGTACTTC

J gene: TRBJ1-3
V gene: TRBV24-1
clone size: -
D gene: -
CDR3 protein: CATSESRGTTGNTIYF
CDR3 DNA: TGTGCCACCAGTGAGTCCCGGGGGACCACTGGAAACACCATATATTTT

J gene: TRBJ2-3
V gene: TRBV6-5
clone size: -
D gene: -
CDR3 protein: CASSYSDTRTDTQYF
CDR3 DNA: TGTGCCAGCAGTTACTCTGACACGCGCACAGATACGCAGTATTTT

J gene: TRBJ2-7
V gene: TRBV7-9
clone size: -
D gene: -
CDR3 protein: CASSLVEVLDYEQYF
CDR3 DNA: TGTGCCAGCAGCTTAGTTGAGGTCTTGGACTACGAGCAGTACTTC

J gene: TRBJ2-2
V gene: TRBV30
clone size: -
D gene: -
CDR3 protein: CAWRGLRGADGELFF
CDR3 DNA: TGTGCCTGGAGGGGACTTCGGGGGGCAGACGGGGAGCTGTTTTTT

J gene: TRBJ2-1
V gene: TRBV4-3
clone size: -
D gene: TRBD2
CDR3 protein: CASSQDLAGGRNNEQFF
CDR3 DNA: TGCGCCAGCAGCCAAGACTTAGCGGGGGGTAGGAACAATGAGCAGTTCTTC

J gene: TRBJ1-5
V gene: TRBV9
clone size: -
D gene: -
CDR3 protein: CASSKTGSGAQHF
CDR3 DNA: TGTGCCAGCAGTAAGACGGGGTCAGGAGCCCAGCATTTT

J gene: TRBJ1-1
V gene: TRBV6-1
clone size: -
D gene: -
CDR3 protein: CASSDAPGHPTEAFF
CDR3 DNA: TGTGCCAGCAGTGACGCTCCGGGACACCCCACTGAAGCTTTCTTT

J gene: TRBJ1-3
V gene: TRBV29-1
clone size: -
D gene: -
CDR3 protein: CSVRVGSGNTIYF
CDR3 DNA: TGCAGCGTGAGGGTTGGGTCTGGAAACACCATATATTTT

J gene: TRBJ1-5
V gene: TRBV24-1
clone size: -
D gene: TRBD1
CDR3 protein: CATSERDRGPNQPQHF
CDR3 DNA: TGTGCCACCAGTGAGCGGGACAGGGGGCCCAATCAGCCCCAGCATTTT

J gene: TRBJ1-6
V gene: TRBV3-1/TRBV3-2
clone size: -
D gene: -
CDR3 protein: CASSQEGAHSPLHF
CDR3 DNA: TGTGCCAGCAGCCAAGAGGGGGCTCATTCACCCCTCCACTTT

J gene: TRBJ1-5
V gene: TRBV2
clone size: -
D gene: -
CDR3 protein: CASSAQGGSNQPQHF
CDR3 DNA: TGTGCCAGCAGTGCACAGGGTGGGAGCAATCAGCCCCAGCATTTT

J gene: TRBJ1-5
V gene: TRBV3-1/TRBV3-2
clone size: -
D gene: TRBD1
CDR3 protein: CASSQYGQGANNQPQHF
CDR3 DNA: TGTGCCAGCAGCCAATATGGACAGGGGGCGAACAATCAGCCCCAGCATTTT

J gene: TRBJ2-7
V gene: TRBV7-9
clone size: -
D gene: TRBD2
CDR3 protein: CASSLAGGSPYEQYF
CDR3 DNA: TGTGCCAGCAGCTTAGCGGGGGGGTCTCCCTACGAGCAGTACTTC

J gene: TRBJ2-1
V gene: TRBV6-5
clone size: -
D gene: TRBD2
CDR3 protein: CASRGTKLYNEQFF
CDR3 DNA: TGTGCCAGCCGCGGGACTAAATTATACAATGAGCAGTTCTTC

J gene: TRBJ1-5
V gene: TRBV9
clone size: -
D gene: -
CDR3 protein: CASSVEKLGRVVPQPQHF
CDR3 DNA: TGTGCCAGCAGCGTAGAAAAATTGGGCAGGGTCGTTCCTCAGCCCCAGCATTTT

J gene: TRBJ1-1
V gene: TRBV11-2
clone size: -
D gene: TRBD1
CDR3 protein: CASSFGTGLYTEAFF
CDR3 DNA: TGTGCCAGCAGCTTCGGGACAGGTCTTTACACTGAAGCTTTCTTT

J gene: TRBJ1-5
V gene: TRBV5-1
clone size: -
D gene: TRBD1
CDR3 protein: CASSPVPGQGRYQPQHF
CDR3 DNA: TGCGCCAGCAGCCCCGTCCCGGGACAGGGAAGATATCAGCCCCAGCATTTT

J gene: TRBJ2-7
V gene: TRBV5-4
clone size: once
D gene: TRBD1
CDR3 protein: CASSRTGDYEQYF
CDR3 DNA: TGTGCCAGCAGCCGGACAGGGGATTACGAGCAGTACTTC

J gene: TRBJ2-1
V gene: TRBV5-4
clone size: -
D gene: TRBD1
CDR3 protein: CASRTDRATYNEQFF
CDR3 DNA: TGTGCCAGCAGAACGGACAGGGCGACCTACAATGAGCAGTTCTTC

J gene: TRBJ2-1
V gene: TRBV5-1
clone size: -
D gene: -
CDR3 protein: CASSLKQGNYNEQFF
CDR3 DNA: TGCGCCAGCAGCTTGAAGCAGGGGAACTACAATGAGCAGTTCTTC

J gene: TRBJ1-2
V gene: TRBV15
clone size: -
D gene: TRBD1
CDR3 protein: CATSRDRAGGGYTF
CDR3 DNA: TGTGCCACCAGCAGAGATCGGGCAGGGGGTGGCTACACCTTC

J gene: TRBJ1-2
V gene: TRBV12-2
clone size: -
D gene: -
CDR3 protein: CASRSYYRGLSRNYGYTF
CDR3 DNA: TGTGCAAGTCGCTCCTATTACAGGGGGCTCAGTAGGAACTATGGCTACACCTTC

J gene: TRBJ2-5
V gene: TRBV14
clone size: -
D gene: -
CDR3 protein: CASSALAGQQATQYF
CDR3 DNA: TGTGCCAGCAGCGCCCTTGCCGGACAGCAGGCGACCCAGTACTTC

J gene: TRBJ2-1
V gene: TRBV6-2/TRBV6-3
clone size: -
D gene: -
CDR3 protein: CASSYSGQRSYNEQFF
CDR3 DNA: TGTGCCAGCAGTTACTCGGGCCAGCGGTCCTACAATGAGCAGTTCTTC

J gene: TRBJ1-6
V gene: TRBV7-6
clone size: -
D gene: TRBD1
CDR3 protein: CASSSRDRVNSPLHF
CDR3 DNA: TGTGCCAGCAGCTCTCGGGACAGGGTCAATTCACCCCTCCACTTT

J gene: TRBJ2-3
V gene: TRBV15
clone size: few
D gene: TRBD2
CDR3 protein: CATSTRLLAGGSDTQYF
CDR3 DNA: TGTGCCACCAGCACGAGACTACTAGCGGGGGGTTCGGATACGCAGTATTTT

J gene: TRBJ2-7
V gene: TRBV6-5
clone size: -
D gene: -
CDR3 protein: CASSPRTPSYEQYF
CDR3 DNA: TGTGCCAGCAGTCCCCGGACACCCTCCTACGAGCAGTACTTC

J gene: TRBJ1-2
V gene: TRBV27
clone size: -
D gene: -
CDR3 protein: CASSLSGGGGDYGYTF
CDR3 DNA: TGTGCCAGCAGTTTATCGGGGGGGGGAGGTGACTATGGCTACACCTTC

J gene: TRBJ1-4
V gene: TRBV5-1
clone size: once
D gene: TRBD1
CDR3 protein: CASSLAPDRASEKLFF
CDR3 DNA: TGCGCCAGCAGCTTGGCCCCCGACAGGGCTAGTGAAAAACTGTTTTTT

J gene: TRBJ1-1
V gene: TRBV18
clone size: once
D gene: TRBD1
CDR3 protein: CASSPSGTGIMNTEAFF
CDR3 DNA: TGTGCCAGCTCACCGTCCGGGACAGGGATCATGAACACTGAAGCTTTCTTT

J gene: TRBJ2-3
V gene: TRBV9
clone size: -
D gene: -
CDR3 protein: CASSVETGTDTQYF
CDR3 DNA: TGTGCCAGCAGCGTGGAGACTGGCACAGATACGCAGTATTTT

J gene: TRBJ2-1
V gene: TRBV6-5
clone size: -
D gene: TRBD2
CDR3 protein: CASPLAGGPYNEQFF
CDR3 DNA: TGTGCCAGCCCTCTCGCGGGGGGCCCCTACAATGAGCAGTTCTTC

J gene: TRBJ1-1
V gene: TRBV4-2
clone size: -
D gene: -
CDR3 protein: CASTRGDTVNTEAFF
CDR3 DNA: TGTGCCAGCACCCGGGGGGATACAGTGAACACTGAAGCTTTCTTT

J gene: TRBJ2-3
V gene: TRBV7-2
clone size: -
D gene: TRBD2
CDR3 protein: CASSPGSGGATDTQYF
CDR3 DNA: TGTGCCAGCAGCCCGGGCAGCGGGGGGGCCACAGATACGCAGTATTTT